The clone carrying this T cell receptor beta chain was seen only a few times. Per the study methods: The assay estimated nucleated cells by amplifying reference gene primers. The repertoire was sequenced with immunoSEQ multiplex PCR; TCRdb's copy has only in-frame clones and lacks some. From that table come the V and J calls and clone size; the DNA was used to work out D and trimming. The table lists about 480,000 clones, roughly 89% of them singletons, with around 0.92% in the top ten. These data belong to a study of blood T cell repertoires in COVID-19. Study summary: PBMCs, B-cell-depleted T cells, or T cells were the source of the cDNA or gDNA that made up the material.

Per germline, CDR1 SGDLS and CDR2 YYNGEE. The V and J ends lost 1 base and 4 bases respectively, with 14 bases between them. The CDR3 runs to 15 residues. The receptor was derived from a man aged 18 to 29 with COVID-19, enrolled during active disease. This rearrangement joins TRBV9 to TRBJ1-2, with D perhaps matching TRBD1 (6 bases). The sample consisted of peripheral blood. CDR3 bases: TGTGCCAGCAGCGTATATCAGGGGCCGGGCTATGGCTACACCTTC. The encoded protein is CASSVYQGPGYGYTF.